These 22 T cell receptor beta chains were all obtained from the same sample, sequenced in a study of blood T cell repertoires in COVID-19. Profiling relied on immunoSEQ multiplex PCR, and the TCRdb table lists in-frame clones only, not all of them. Found here are a few hundred thousand clones, nearly 90% of them singletons; the top ten hold around 1.5%. Specimen: PBMCs or T cells enriched from blood (not recorded which). The receptors come from a woman younger than 35 who had been exposed to COVID-19.

The chain links TRBV6-5 to TRBJ1-2; D uncertain. V was pared by 2 bases and J by 4 bases, with 8 bases between. The CDR3 spans 13 residues. In germline, CDR1 is MNHEY, CDR2 SVGAGI. This chain's CDR3 is CASSYRSGYGYTF. The CDR3, as DNA: TGTGCCAGCAGTTACAGGTCAGGCTATGGCTACACCTTC.

The chain employs TRBV7-9 and TRBJ1-4, with 7 bases aligning to TRBD1. Germline V gene data show CDR1 as SEHNR and CDR2 as FQNEAQ (reference sequence). J was trimmed by 2 bases and V by 5 bases; bases with no gene match: 5. The CDR3 consists of 15 residues. The CDR3 reads CASSAGGATNEKLFF. Written as DNA, the CDR3 is TGTGCCAGCAGCGCAGGGGGAGCTACTAATGAAAAACTGTTTTTT.

The chain is built from TRBV20-1 and TRBJ1-5; D perhaps matches TRBD1 (5 bases). CDR3 length equals 14 residues. In germline, CDR1 is DFQATT, CDR2 SNEGSKA (reference sequence). Trimming stripped 3 bases from V and 4 bases from J, with 13 bases between. CDR3 in amino acids: CSASDGGGNQPQHF. DNA of the CDR3: TGCAGTGCTAGTGATGGGGGAGGGAATCAGCCCCAGCATTTT.

The gene calls are TRBV5-6 and TRBJ2-7; a possible D gene is TRBD1 (6 bases). Trimming pared 2 bases from V and 0 bases from J, leaving 18 bases between. Per the germline V gene, CDR1 is SGHDT and CDR2 is YYEEEE. The CDR3 is 17 amino acids. The CDR3 sequence: CASSFDPIDRYSYEQYF. The CDR3 DNA reads TGTGCCAGCAGCTTTGACCCGATTGACAGGTACTCCTACGAGCAGTACTTC.

V is TRBV4-1 and J is TRBJ1-6; 10 bases match TRBD1. The CDR3 spans 18 residues. Trimming removed 0 bases from V and 10 bases from J; junction bases left unmatched: 12. Germline-derived CDR1 and CDR2 are MGHRA and YSYEKL. The CDR3 loop is CASSQDYRGQGVRSPLHF. CDR3 sequence (DNA): TGCGCCAGCAGCCAAGACTACCGCGGACAGGGGGTTCGGTCACCCCTCCACTTT.

This clone is a singleton in its sample. This rearrangement joins TRBV7-2 to TRBJ1-5; 9 bases map to TRBD1. CDR3 length: 14 amino acids. From germline, CDR1 is SGHTA and CDR2 FQGNSA. The J segment lost 4 bases and the V segment lost 4 bases, leaving 2 bases of the junction unmatched. CDR3 bases: TGTGCCAGCAGCTCCGACAGGGGGAATCAGCCCCAGCATTTT. As protein: CASSSDRGNQPQHF.

This chain connects TRBV2 to TRBJ2-7; 8 positions agree with TRBD1. Looked up from germline, CDR1 is SNHLY and CDR2 is FYNNEI. The CDR3 runs to 13 residues. Trimming cost V 7 bases and J 2 bases; bases outside gene matches: 4. CDR3 sequence (DNA): TGTGCCAGCATAAGGACAGGGCCCTACGAGCAGTACTTC. It translates to CASIRTGPYEQYF.

The genes are TRBV29-1 and TRBJ2-2, with TRBD1 matching 11 bases. Trimming at V came to 7 bases and at J to 5 bases, leaving 9 bases not matched to a gene. Per germline, CDR1 SQVTM and CDR2 ANQGSEA. The CDR3 spans 15 residues. Here the CDR3 DNA reads TGCAGCGGGGCCGGGACAGGGGGAGGTACCGGGGAGCTGTTTTTT. This encodes CSGAGTGGGTGELFF.

This clone was observed a handful of times. This chain uses TRBV6-6 with TRBJ2-1, with D perhaps TRBD2 (5 bases). The germline V and J ends were trimmed by 2 bases and 6 bases, with 11 bases remaining between them. Germline V gene sequence: CDR1 MNHNY, CDR2 SVGAGI (reference sequence). This CDR3 contains 14 residues. The CDR3 DNA reads TGTGCCAGCAGTTACGCGAGGGATCCCAATGAGCAGTTCTTC. Amino acid sequence: CASSYARDPNEQFF.

This chain joins TRBV27 and TRBJ1-2, with a possible D match to TRBD1 (6 bases). Trimming stripped 6 bases from V and 4 bases from J, with 18 bases between. Germline loops: CDR1 MNHEY, CDR2 SMNVEV (reference sequence). The CDR3 consists of 15 residues. CDR3 coding DNA: TGTGCCAGCAGCGCGACCTGGGGACAAACCTATGGCTACACCTTC. Encoded protein: CASSATWGQTYGYTF.

The chain has TRBV28 and TRBJ2-5; D not certain. Between the trimmed V and J ends, which lost 3 bases and 1 base, there was a span of 18 bases. CDR1 and CDR2 (germline): MDHEN, SYDVKM. The CDR3 runs 17 residues. DNA of the CDR3: TGTGCCAGCAGTTTTGAAGAGACCGCAGGTTTCCAAGAGACCCAGTACTTC. As protein: CASSFEETAGFQETQYF.

The rearrangement uses TRBV30 and TRBJ1-5, with D tentatively TRBD1 (5 bases). V was clipped by 0 bases and J by 6 bases, with 9 bases between them. Germline V gives CDR1 GTSNPN, CDR2 SVGIG (reference sequence). The CDR3 is made up of 13 amino acids. The CDR3 sequence is CAWSVGGFQPQHF. In DNA form, the CDR3 reads TGTGCCTGGAGTGTGGGGGGGTTTCAGCCCCAGCATTTT.

The chain joins TRBV19 to TRBJ1-5; the match to TRBD1 covers 9 bases. Germline assignment: CDR1 LNHDA and CDR2 SQIVND (reference sequence). Germline trimming cut 7 bases from V and 7 bases from J; bases unmatched to any gene: 17. The CDR3 contains 17 residues. DNA for the CDR3: TGTGCCAGTACCGAACCCCCACGGGACAGGGAAGGCCAGCCCCAGCATTTT. As protein: CASTEPPRDREGQPQHF.

The rearrangement joins TRBV28 to TRBJ2-3, with TRBD2 identical over 7 bases. The CDR3 loop spans 15 amino acids. Per germline, CDR1 MDHEN and CDR2 SYDVKM. The V gene end was trimmed by 8 bases and the J gene end by 2 bases; junction bases not matched to a gene: 10. The CDR3 sequence: CASGGRRGPTDTQYF. For the CDR3, the DNA is TGTGCCAGCGGCGGGAGACGGGGCCCCACAGATACGCAGTATTTT.

The V gene is TRBV5-1, the J gene TRBJ2-1; weak D call: TRBD2 (7 bases). Germline V gives CDR1 SGHRS, CDR2 YFSETQ. This CDR3 has 17 amino acids. Trimming stripped 0 bases from V and 4 bases from J, with 17 bases between. The CDR3, as DNA: TGCGCCAGCAGCTTGGAGGGGGGGGGCAGGGCGTACAATGAGCAGTTCTTC. Its translation is CASSLEGGGRAYNEQFF.

The chain couples TRBV14 to TRBJ2-7; 12 positions match TRBD1. The CDR3 is 14 amino acids. J gave up 2 bases and V 4 bases, and 0 bases lay outside the gene matches. Germline CDR1 and CDR2: SGHDN and FVKESK. This CDR3 reads CASSRDRGPYEQYF. CDR3 in DNA: TGTGCCAGCAGCCGGGACAGGGGGCCCTACGAGCAGTACTTC.

V usage is TRBV3-1 (or the pseudogene TRBV3-2) and J usage is TRBJ1-4, with 7 bases aligning to TRBD1. There are 15 residues in the CDR3. In germline, CDR1 is LGHDT, CDR2 YNNKEL (reference sequence). The J segment lost 8 bases and the V segment lost 1 base, leaving 7 bases of the junction unmatched. CDR3 sequence reads: CASSQARGQVEKLFF. In nucleotides, the CDR3 is TGTGCCAGCAGCCAAGCCCGAGGACAGGTCGAAAAACTGTTTTTT.

The gene calls are TRBV28 and TRBJ1-5, with D possibly being TRBD1 (6 bases). The ends were cut back, 7 bases at V and 2 bases at J, with 15 bases in the middle. This CDR3 region has 15 residues. Germline V CDR1 and CDR2: MDHEN, SYDVKM. The chain's CDR3 is CASTKSRQGNQPQHF. Here the CDR3 DNA reads TGTGCCAGCACAAAATCAAGACAGGGCAATCAGCCCCAGCATTTT.

CDR3 DNA: TGCGCCAGCAGCAATCCGAAACTAGCGGGAGGGCCTGAGCAGTACTTC. It translates to CASSNPKLAGGPEQYF. This chain joins TRBV5-1 and TRBJ2-7, with TRBD2 matching 13 bases. Germline assignment: CDR1 SGHRS and CDR2 YFSETQ. CDR3 length: 16 amino acids. After removal of 4 bases from V and 7 bases from J, the junction contained 11 bases not matched to a gene.

V usage is TRBV6-5 and J usage is TRBJ2-2; D is possibly TRBD1 (8 bases). The CDR3 totals 14 residues. Germline CDR1 reads MNHEY; CDR2 reads SVGAGI. Trimming cost V 9 bases and J 6 bases, with 17 bases left between them. CDR3 sequence: CASTGGDHAGELFF. In DNA, the CDR3 is TGTGCCAGTACAGGGGGGGATCACGCCGGGGAGCTGTTTTTT.

The chain links TRBV5-4 to TRBJ2-7, with D possibly TRBD1 on 6 matching bases. Germline lookup yields CDR1 SGHNT and CDR2 YYREEE (reference sequence). This CDR3 comprises 14 residues. With 4 bases removed from V and 3 bases from J, the gap between germline ends came to 14 bases. This CDR3 is CASSDGTNIYEQYF. CDR3 nucleotide sequence: TGTGCCAGCAGCGACGGGACAAACATCTACGAGCAGTACTTC.

In DNA form, the CDR3 reads TGTGCCAGCAGTTTATCGACAGGGAGAAGGTACGAGCAGTACTTC. This translates into CASSLSTGRRYEQYF. The V and J genes are TRBV28 and TRBJ2-7; 7 positions agree with TRBD1. V shed 1 base and J 4 bases; nucleotides not matched to a gene: 7. Germline loops: CDR1 MDHEN, CDR2 SYDVKM. CDR3 length: 15 amino acids.